Detailed here is one T cell receptor beta chain. The sample comes from a study of T cells in Graves' hyperthyroidism and ophthalmopathy. The TCR beta CDR3 regions underwent amplification using RNA transcripts as the source. Primed by the HTBI set, a first-round RT-PCR was run on the TCR CDR3. TCRdb re-derived calls from the multiplex PCR reads in MiXCR, one entry per CDR3 protein. The sample yields about 640,000 distinct CDR3 sequences, roughly 20% seen once. A NOSPECS grade of at least 4, a Clinical Activity Score of at least 3 and duration under 3 months were recorded in ophthalmopathy patients. PBMCs were derived from roughly 9.6 ml fresh peripheral blood. Losses at the gene ends were 1 base for V and 6 bases for J; bases not matched to a gene: 7. The CDR3 is 15 residues long. Germline CDR1 reads SGHNT; CDR2 reads YYREEE (reference sequence).

The specimen was blood. The chain recombines TRBV5-4 with TRBJ2-7, with 10 bases aligning to TRBD2. The sequence was obtained from a young man with Graves' ophthalmopathy. CDR3 sequence (DNA): TGTGCCAGCAGCTTGCCTCTAGCGGGAGATCCCGAGCAGTACTTC. Amino acid sequence: CASSLPLAGDPEQYF. The variable domain in full, completed from reference TRBV5-4 and TRBJ2-7, reads ETGVTQSPTHLIKTRGQQVTLRCSSQSGHNTVSWYQQALGQGPQFIFQYYREEENGRGNFPPRFSGLQFPNYSSELNVNALELDDSALYLCASSLPLAGDPEQYFGPGTRLTVT.